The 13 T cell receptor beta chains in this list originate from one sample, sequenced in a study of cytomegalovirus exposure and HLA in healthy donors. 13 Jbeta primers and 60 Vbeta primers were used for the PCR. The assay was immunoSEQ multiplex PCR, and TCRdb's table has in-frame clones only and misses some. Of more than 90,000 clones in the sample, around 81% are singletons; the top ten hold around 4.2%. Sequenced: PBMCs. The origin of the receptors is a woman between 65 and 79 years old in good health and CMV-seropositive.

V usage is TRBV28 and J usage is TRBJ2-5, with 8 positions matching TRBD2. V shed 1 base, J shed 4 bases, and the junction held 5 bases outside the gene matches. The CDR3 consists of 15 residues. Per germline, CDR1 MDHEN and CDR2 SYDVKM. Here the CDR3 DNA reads TGTGCCAGCAGTTTATCTACCGGGACTAGAGAGACCCAGTACTTC. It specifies CASSLSTGTRETQYF.

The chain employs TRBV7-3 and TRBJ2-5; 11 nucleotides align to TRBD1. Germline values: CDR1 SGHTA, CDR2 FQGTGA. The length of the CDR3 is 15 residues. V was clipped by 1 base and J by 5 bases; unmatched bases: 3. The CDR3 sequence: CASSLSGTGGETQYF. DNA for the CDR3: TGTGCCAGCAGCTTAAGCGGGACAGGGGGTGAGACCCAGTACTTC.

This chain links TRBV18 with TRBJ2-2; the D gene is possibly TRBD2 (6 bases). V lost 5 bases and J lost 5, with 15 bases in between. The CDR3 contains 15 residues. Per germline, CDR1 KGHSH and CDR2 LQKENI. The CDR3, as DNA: TGTGCCAGCTCAAAGGACCGGGGGAGGACCGGGGAGCTGTTTTTT. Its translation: CASSKDRGRTGELFF.

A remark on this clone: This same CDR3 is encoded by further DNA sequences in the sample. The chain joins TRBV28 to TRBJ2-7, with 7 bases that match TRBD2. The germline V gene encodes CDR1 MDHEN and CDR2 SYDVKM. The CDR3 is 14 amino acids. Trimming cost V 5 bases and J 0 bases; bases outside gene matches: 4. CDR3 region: CASSSGGSSYEQYF. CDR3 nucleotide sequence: TGTGCCAGCAGTAGCGGCGGGAGCTCCTACGAGCAGTACTTC.

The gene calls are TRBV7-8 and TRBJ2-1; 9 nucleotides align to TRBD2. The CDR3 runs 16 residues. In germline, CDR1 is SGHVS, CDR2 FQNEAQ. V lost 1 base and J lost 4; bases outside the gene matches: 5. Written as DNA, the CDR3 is TGTGCCAGCAGCTTAGTGGCGCTAGCGGGGTACAATGAGCAGTTCTTC. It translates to CASSLVALAGYNEQFF.

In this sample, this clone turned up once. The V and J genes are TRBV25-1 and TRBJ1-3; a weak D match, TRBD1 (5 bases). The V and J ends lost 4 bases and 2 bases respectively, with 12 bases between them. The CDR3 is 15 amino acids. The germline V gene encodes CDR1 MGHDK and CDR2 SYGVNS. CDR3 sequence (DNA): TGTGCCAGCAGTGCAACTCGACAGACTGGAAACACCATATATTTT. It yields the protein CASSATRQTGNTIYF.

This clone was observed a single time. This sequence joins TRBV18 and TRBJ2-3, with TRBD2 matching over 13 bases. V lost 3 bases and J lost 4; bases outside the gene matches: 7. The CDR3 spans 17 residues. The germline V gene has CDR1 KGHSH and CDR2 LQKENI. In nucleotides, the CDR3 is TGTGCCAGCTCACCCTGGACTAGCGGGAGTGGCCCAGATACGCAGTATTTT. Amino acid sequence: CASSPWTSGSGPDTQYF.

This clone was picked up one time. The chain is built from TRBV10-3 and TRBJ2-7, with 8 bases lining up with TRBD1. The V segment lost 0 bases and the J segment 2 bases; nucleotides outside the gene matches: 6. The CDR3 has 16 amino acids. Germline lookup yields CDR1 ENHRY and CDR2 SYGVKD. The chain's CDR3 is CAISESAGQGAYEQYF. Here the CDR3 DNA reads TGTGCCATCAGTGAGTCGGCCGGACAGGGCGCCTACGAGCAGTACTTC.

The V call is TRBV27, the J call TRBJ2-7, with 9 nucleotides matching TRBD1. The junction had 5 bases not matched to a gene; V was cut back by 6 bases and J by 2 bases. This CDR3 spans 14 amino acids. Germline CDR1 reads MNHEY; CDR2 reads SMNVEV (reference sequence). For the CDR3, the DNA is TGTGCCAGCAGCCCCCGGGACAGGGCCTACGAGCAGTACTTC. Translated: CASSPRDRAYEQYF.

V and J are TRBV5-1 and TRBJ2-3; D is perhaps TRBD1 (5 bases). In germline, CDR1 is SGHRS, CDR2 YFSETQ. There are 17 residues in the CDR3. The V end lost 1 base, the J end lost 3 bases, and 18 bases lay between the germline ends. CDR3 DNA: TGCGCCAGCAGCTTGCCGGTAACAGGCCTGGGAACAGATACGCAGTATTTT. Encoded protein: CASSLPVTGLGTDTQYF. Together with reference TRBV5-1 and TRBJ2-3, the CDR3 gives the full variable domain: KAGVTQTPRYLIKTRGQQVTLSCSPISGHRSVSWYQQTPGQGLQFLFEYFSETQRNKGNFPGRFSGRQFSNSRSEMNVSTLELGDSALYLCASSLPVTGLGTDTQYFGPGTRLTVL.

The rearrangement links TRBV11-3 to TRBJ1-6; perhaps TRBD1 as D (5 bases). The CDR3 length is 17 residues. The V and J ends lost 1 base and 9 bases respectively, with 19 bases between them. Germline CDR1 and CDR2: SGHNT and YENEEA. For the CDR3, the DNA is TGTGCCAGCAGCTTAGGGGGCTCCCGGCCGGGAGGTTCACCCCTCCACTTT. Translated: CASSLGGSRPGGSPLHF.

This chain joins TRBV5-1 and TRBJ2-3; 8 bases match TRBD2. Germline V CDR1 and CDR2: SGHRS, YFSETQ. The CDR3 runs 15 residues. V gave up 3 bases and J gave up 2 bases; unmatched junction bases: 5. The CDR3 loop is CASSSTSGVTDTQYF. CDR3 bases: TGCGCCAGCAGCTCCACTAGCGGAGTCACAGATACGCAGTATTTT.

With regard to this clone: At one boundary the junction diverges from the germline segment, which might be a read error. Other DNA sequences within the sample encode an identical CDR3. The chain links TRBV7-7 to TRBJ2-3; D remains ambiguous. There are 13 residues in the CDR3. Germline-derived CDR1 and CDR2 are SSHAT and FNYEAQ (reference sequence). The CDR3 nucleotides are TGTGCTAGCAGCCCCACCGGGTTCGATACGCAGTATTTT. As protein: CASSPTGFDTQYF.